The 5 T cell receptor beta chains reported below all come from one sample, sequenced in a study of metastatic and nonmetastatic thyroid tumors. Thyroid surgery was preceded by no treatment in any patient. TCRdb re-called the PCR reads through MiXCR. In the table there are tens of thousands of clones, more than 12% of which are singletons. Sequenced: blood. Source of these receptors: a female donor with papillary thyroid cancer or a benign thyroid nodule (not recorded which). Some clones in this sample may be carry-over from other donors' samples.

Many counts were recorded for this clone. This CDR3 reads CASRFRRITDTQYF. The CDR3 DNA is TGTGCCAGCAGGTTCAGGAGAATTACAGATACGCAGTATTTT. J is TRBJ2-3 and V is TRBV12-3 or TRBV12-4; D is unresolved. The CDR3 runs to 14 residues. The germline V and J ends were trimmed by 6 bases and 3 bases, with 13 bases remaining between them.

This clone was recorded at least ten times. The V gene is TRBV11-1, the J gene TRBJ2-7, with 8 bases aligning to TRBD2. This CDR3 comprises 16 residues. Losses at the gene ends were 4 bases for V and 7 bases for J; bases not matched to a gene: 15. Germline loops: CDR1 SGHAT, CDR2 FQDESV (reference sequence). CDR3 DNA sequence: TGTGCCAGCAGCTCCCGAAGGGTGGCGGGGGGATCAGAGCAGTACTTC. Amino acid sequence: CASSSRRVAGGSEQYF.

In this sample, this clone turned up many times. V and J are TRBV6-1 and TRBJ2-7, with 9 bases lining up with TRBD1. Germline V lookup: CDR1 MNHNS, CDR2 SASEGT. The V and J ends lost 9 bases and 6 bases, in that order; junction bases with no gene match: 12. The length of the CDR3 is 14 residues. Here the CDR3 reads CASGPGTGIGEQYF. The CDR3 DNA reads as TGTGCCAGTGGGCCCGGGACAGGGATCGGCGAGCAGTACTTC.

At least ten counts were recorded for this clone. This sequence joins TRBV3-1 and TRBJ2-3; D is unresolved. The CDR3 extends over 15 amino acids. V was shortened by 1 base and J by 6 bases, with 14 bases between the two germline ends. Germline assignment: CDR1 LGHDT and CDR2 YNNKEL (reference sequence). Here the CDR3 reads CASSQAGPRSDTQYF. The CDR3 DNA is TGTGCCAGCAGCCAAGCTGGTCCCAGGAGCGATACGCAGTATTTT.

The V gene is TRBV24-1, the J gene TRBJ2-5; possible D gene TRBD2, 6 bases. Germline loops: CDR1 KGHDR, CDR2 SFDVKD. Trimming took off 8 bases at V and 5 bases at J, with 14 bases between the two ends. This CDR3 is built from 13 residues. In DNA, the CDR3 is TGTGCCACCAATAGGGGACTGGGGGAGACCCAGTACTTC. Translating it yields CATNRGLGETQYF.